The T cell receptor (beta chain) under discussion was sequenced for a study of human T cells and chemical hapten exposure. Unique molecular identifiers were linked by the library to individual cDNA molecules. TCRdb processed the 5' RACE reads anew with MiXCR; each CDR3 protein has one entry. The sample consists of about 140,000 distinct CDR3 sequences, roughly 4.1% of them appearing once. The V end lost 4 bases, the J end lost 4 bases, and 18 bases lay between the germline ends. Germline CDR1 reads SGHRS; CDR2 reads YFSETQ. CDR3 size: 15 residues. This clonotype was seen repeatedly, ten times or more. Whole blood, unfractionated, served as the material for total RNA extraction.

This chain uses TRBV5-1 with TRBJ2-7; the D is unclear. The receptor comes from a female donor in good health. This chain's CDR3 is CASSASLGLRYEQYF. CDR3 bases: TGCGCCAGCAGCGCGTCCTTGGGTTTGAGGTACGAGCAGTACTTC.